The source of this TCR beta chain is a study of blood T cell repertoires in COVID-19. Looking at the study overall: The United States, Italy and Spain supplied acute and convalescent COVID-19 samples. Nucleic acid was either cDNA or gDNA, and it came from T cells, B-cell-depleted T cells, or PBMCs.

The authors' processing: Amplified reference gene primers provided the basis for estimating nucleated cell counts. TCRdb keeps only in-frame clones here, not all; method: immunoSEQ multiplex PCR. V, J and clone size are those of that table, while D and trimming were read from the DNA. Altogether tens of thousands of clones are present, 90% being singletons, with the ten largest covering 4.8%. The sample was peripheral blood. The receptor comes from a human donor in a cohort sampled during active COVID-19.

CDR3 residues: CSVVTSEVYEQYF. DNA for the CDR3: TGCAGCGTTGTGACTAGCGAAGTCTACGAGCAGTACTTC. The rearrangement uses TRBV29-1 and TRBJ2-7; 8 bases line up with TRBD2. The CDR3 is 13 amino acids. Per germline, CDR1 SQVTM and CDR2 ANQGSEA. Unmatched junction bases numbered 5, after V lost 4 bases and J lost 3 bases.